The rows below give T cell receptor beta chains drawn from one sample of a study of OX40 agonist ivuxolimab in advanced cancers. Only in-frame clones appear in the TCRdb table, and some are missing; sequencing was by immunoSEQ multiplex PCR. The table includes roughly 57,000 clones, around 90% detected once. The input for sequencing was CD4+ or CD8+ T cells sorted from blood, taken in a trial of the OX40 agonist ivuxolimab. The receptor set was obtained from an adult with an advanced solid tumor such as melanoma, head and neck, liver or kidney cancer. The CDR3 runs from the conserved cysteine through the conserved F or W. The D gene is left open where the match is weak. Clone size is stated in some rows and not others, as once, few, many or a class when expanded.

D gene: NA; J gene: TRBJ2-2; clone size: NA; V gene: TRBV29-1; CDR3 protein: CSVAKQGANTGELFF; CDR3 DNA: TGCAGCGTAGCCAAACAGGGCGCGAACACCGGGGAGCTGTTTTTT
D gene: TRBD2; J gene: TRBJ2-7; clone size: NA; V gene: TRBV7-8; CDR3 protein: CASSSQAGGPNEQYF; CDR3 DNA: TGTGCCAGCAGCTCCCAAGCGGGAGGGCCGAACGAGCAGTACTTC
D gene: TRBD2; J gene: TRBJ2-3; clone size: NA; V gene: TRBV7-3; CDR3 protein: CASRPTSLSTDTQYF; CDR3 DNA: TGTGCCAGCAGGCCGACTAGCTTGAGCACAGATACGCAGTATTTT
D gene: TRBD1; J gene: TRBJ1-4; clone size: NA; V gene: TRBV5-1; CDR3 protein: CASSFSTGAANEKLFF; CDR3 DNA: TGCGCCAGCAGCTTCTCTACAGGGGCTGCTAATGAAAAACTGTTTTTT
D gene: NA; J gene: TRBJ1-5; clone size: NA; V gene: TRBV6-5; CDR3 protein: CASTKQAGIQPQHF; CDR3 DNA: TGTGCCAGCACAAAACAGGCGGGCATTCAGCCCCAGCATTTT
D gene: NA; J gene: TRBJ2-1; clone size: NA; V gene: TRBV7-9; CDR3 protein: CASSLDYNEQFF; CDR3 DNA: TGTGCCAGCAGCTTAGATTACAATGAGCAGTTCTTC
D gene: TRBD1; J gene: TRBJ1-2; clone size: NA; V gene: TRBV10-2; CDR3 protein: CASSESMAGGGYTF; CDR3 DNA: TGCGCCAGCAGTGAGTCGATGGCAGGGGGCGGCTACACCTTC
D gene: NA; J gene: TRBJ1-4; clone size: NA; V gene: TRBV11-2; CDR3 protein: CASSRGPGTNEKLFF; CDR3 DNA: TGTGCCAGCAGCCGCGGGCCGGGGACTAATGAAAAACTGTTTTTT
D gene: TRBD1; J gene: TRBJ1-4; clone size: NA; V gene: TRBV2; CDR3 protein: CASSDPRDRETTRGKLFF; CDR3 DNA: TGTGCCAGCAGCGACCCCCGGGACAGGGAGACTACACGAGGAAAACTGTTTTTT
D gene: NA; J gene: TRBJ2-2; clone size: NA; V gene: TRBV21-1; CDR3 protein: CARNHQGCTGELFF; CDR3 DNA: TGTGCCAGAAACCATCAGGGGTGCACCGGGGAGCTGTTTTTT
D gene: NA; J gene: TRBJ2-5; clone size: NA; V gene: TRBV5-5; CDR3 protein: CASSLGLSWETQYF; CDR3 DNA: TGTGCCAGCAGCTTGGGCCTCTCGTGGGAGACCCAGTACTTC
D gene: TRBD1; J gene: TRBJ2-7; clone size: NA; V gene: TRBV11-2; CDR3 protein: CASSQDPAGGYEQYF; CDR3 DNA: TGTGCCAGCAGCCAAGACCCGGCAGGGGGCTACGAGCAGTACTTC
D gene: NA; J gene: TRBJ2-3; clone size: NA; V gene: TRBV11-3; CDR3 protein: CASSRGASTDTQYF; CDR3 DNA: TGTGCCAGCAGCCGAGGGGCAAGCACAGATACGCAGTATTTT
D gene: NA; J gene: TRBJ1-3; clone size: NA; V gene: TRBV6-1; CDR3 protein: CASSGRVPTYSGNTIYF; CDR3 DNA: TGTGCCAGCAGTGGCAGGGTCCCAACTTACTCTGGAAACACCATATATTTT
D gene: NA; J gene: TRBJ1-6; clone size: NA; V gene: TRBV2; CDR3 protein: CASMGSANSPLHF; CDR3 DNA: TGTGCCAGCATGGGCAGTGCGAATTCACCCCTCCACTTT
D gene: TRBD1; J gene: TRBJ1-1; clone size: NA; V gene: TRBV28; CDR3 protein: CATLQGYTEAFF; CDR3 DNA: TGTGCCACCCTACAGGGGTACACTGAAGCTTTCTTT
D gene: NA; J gene: TRBJ1-1; clone size: NA; V gene: TRBV6-4; CDR3 protein: CASSVTGLNTEAFF; CDR3 DNA: TGTGCCAGCAGCGTCACAGGGTTGAACACTGAAGCTTTCTTT
D gene: TRBD1; J gene: TRBJ1-5; clone size: few; V gene: TRBV23-1; CDR3 protein: CASSQFGTGDNYSNQPQHF; CDR3 DNA: TGCGCCAGCAGTCAATTCGGGACAGGGGATAATTATAGCAATCAGCCCCAGCATTTT
D gene: TRBD1; J gene: TRBJ2-2; clone size: NA; V gene: TRBV2; CDR3 protein: CASRPGQGQFGELFF; CDR3 DNA: TGTGCCAGCAGACCGGGACAGGGTCAGTTCGGGGAGCTGTTTTTT
D gene: TRBD1; J gene: TRBJ1-5; clone size: NA; V gene: TRBV19; CDR3 protein: CASSIVPTGGINQPQHF; CDR3 DNA: TGTGCCAGTAGTATAGTCCCAACAGGGGGCATCAATCAGCCCCAGCATTTT
D gene: NA; J gene: TRBJ2-5; clone size: NA; V gene: TRBV7-8; CDR3 protein: CASSLAGLGETQYF; CDR3 DNA: TGTGCCAGCAGCTTAGCGGGGCTAGGAGAGACCCAGTACTTC
D gene: NA; J gene: TRBJ2-3; clone size: NA; V gene: TRBV10-2; CDR3 protein: CASSGLPGTDTQYF; CDR3 DNA: TGCGCCAGCAGCGGACTCCCGGGCACAGATACGCAGTATTTT
D gene: NA; J gene: TRBJ2-7; clone size: NA; V gene: TRBV7-2; CDR3 protein: CASSPLSPGVSYEQYF; CDR3 DNA: TGTGCCAGCAGCCCACTTTCCCCAGGCGTCTCCTACGAGCAGTACTTC
D gene: TRBD1; J gene: TRBJ1-2; clone size: NA; V gene: TRBV5-1; CDR3 protein: CASSLAPQGARDGYTF; CDR3 DNA: TGCGCCAGCAGCTTGGCGCCCCAGGGGGCGCGGGATGGCTACACCTTC
D gene: NA; J gene: TRBJ2-1; clone size: NA; V gene: TRBV6-6; CDR3 protein: CASSYSHNEQFF; CDR3 DNA: TGTGCCAGCAGTTATTCCCACAATGAGCAGTTCTTC
D gene: NA; J gene: TRBJ1-3; clone size: NA; V gene: TRBV5-6; CDR3 protein: CASSLRRQNRSGNTIYF; CDR3 DNA: TGTGCCAGCAGCTTGAGGCGCCAGAATCGCTCTGGAAACACCATATATTTT
D gene: NA; J gene: TRBJ2-2; clone size: NA; V gene: TRBV29-1; CDR3 protein: CSVREGKTHTGELFF; CDR3 DNA: TGCAGCGTGAGGGAAGGGAAAACCCACACCGGGGAGCTGTTTTTT
D gene: NA; J gene: TRBJ2-2; clone size: NA; V gene: TRBV10-3; CDR3 protein: CAISDPRDRNTGELFF; CDR3 DNA: TGTGCCATCAGTGATCCGCGGGACCGGAACACCGGGGAGCTGTTTTTT
D gene: TRBD2; J gene: TRBJ2-3; clone size: NA; V gene: TRBV30; CDR3 protein: CAWSALAGGTDTQYF; CDR3 DNA: TGTGCCTGGAGTGCTTTAGCGGGAGGTACAGATACGCAGTATTTT
D gene: NA; J gene: TRBJ2-7; clone size: NA; V gene: TRBV5-3; CDR3 protein: CARSLDVTYEQYF; CDR3 DNA: TGTGCCAGAAGCTTGGACGTTACCTACGAGCAGTACTTC
D gene: NA; J gene: TRBJ1-1; clone size: NA; V gene: TRBV11-2; CDR3 protein: CASSLAPEAFF; CDR3 DNA: TGTGCCAGCAGCTTAGCTCCTGAAGCTTTCTTT
D gene: NA; J gene: TRBJ2-1; clone size: NA; V gene: TRBV5-1; CDR3 protein: CASSLAGGGAPPYNEQFF; CDR3 DNA: TGCGCCAGCAGCTTGGCCGGCGGAGGGGCGCCTCCCTACAATGAGCAGTTCTTC
D gene: TRBD2; J gene: TRBJ2-1; clone size: NA; V gene: TRBV7-2; CDR3 protein: CASSLVASGSHEQFF; CDR3 DNA: TGTGCCAGCAGCCTAGTGGCTAGCGGGAGTCATGAGCAGTTCTTC
D gene: NA; J gene: TRBJ1-2; clone size: NA; V gene: TRBV4-2; CDR3 protein: CASSQTQGGYTF; CDR3 DNA: TGTGCCAGCAGCCAGACACAAGGTGGCTACACCTTC
D gene: NA; J gene: TRBJ1-5; clone size: once; V gene: TRBV7-9; CDR3 protein: CASSSRGNQPQHF; CDR3 DNA: TGCGCCAGCAGCTCCAGAGGGAATCAGCCCCAGCATTTT
D gene: NA; J gene: TRBJ1-2; clone size: NA; V gene: TRBV11-2; CDR3 protein: CASSPPGDYGYTF; CDR3 DNA: TGTGCCAGCAGCCCCCCAGGGGACTATGGCTACACCTTC
D gene: NA; J gene: TRBJ2-1; clone size: NA; V gene: TRBV9; CDR3 protein: CASSELGLEQFF; CDR3 DNA: TGTGCCAGCAGCGAACTAGGCCTTGAGCAGTTCTTC
D gene: TRBD1; J gene: TRBJ2-5; clone size: NA; V gene: TRBV11-2; CDR3 protein: CASSLRQGARETQYF; CDR3 DNA: TGTGCCAGCAGCCTCAGACAGGGGGCTCGGGAGACCCAGTACTTC
D gene: TRBD2; J gene: TRBJ2-1; clone size: NA; V gene: TRBV28; CDR3 protein: CASTAGAGPSYNEQFF; CDR3 DNA: TGTGCCAGCACCGCTGGAGCGGGACCCTCCTACAATGAGCAGTTCTTC
D gene: NA; J gene: TRBJ1-1; clone size: NA; V gene: TRBV5-1; CDR3 protein: CASSKWQVNTEAFF; CDR3 DNA: TGCGCCAGCAGCAAGTGGCAAGTAAACACTGAAGCTTTCTTT
D gene: NA; J gene: TRBJ1-1; clone size: NA; V gene: TRBV6-5; CDR3 protein: CASSLQVNTEAFF; CDR3 DNA: TGTGCCAGCAGTCTCCAGGTAAACACTGAAGCTTTCTTT
D gene: NA; J gene: TRBJ1-3; clone size: NA; V gene: TRBV6-6; CDR3 protein: CASSQPGSSGNTIYF; CDR3 DNA: TGTGCCAGCAGTCAGCCGGGGTCCTCTGGAAACACCATATATTTT
D gene: TRBD1; J gene: TRBJ2-2; clone size: NA; V gene: TRBV6-5; CDR3 protein: CASSYGQGRNTGELFF; CDR3 DNA: TGTGCCAGCAGTTATGGACAGGGAAGGAACACCGGGGAGCTGTTTTTT
D gene: NA; J gene: TRBJ2-7; clone size: NA; V gene: TRBV19; CDR3 protein: CASSLDRRSYEQYF; CDR3 DNA: TGTGCCAGTAGTTTGGACAGAAGATCCTACGAGCAGTACTTC
D gene: NA; J gene: TRBJ2-7; clone size: few; V gene: TRBV19; CDR3 protein: CASSMSSAPYYEQYF; CDR3 DNA: TGTGCCAGTAGTATGTCTAGCGCGCCATACTACGAGCAGTACTTC
D gene: NA; J gene: TRBJ1-5; clone size: NA; V gene: TRBV5-6; CDR3 protein: CASSLYSNQPQHF; CDR3 DNA: TGTGCCAGCAGCCTATATAGCAATCAGCCCCAGCATTTT
D gene: NA; J gene: TRBJ2-1; clone size: few; V gene: TRBV7-8; CDR3 protein: CASSLNPGDHNEQFF; CDR3 DNA: TGTGCCAGCAGCTTAAACCCAGGGGATCACAATGAGCAGTTCTTC